The next 20 T cell receptor beta chains were all read from a single sample in a study of T-cell reconstitution after alpha-beta-depleted transplantation in children. Unique molecular identifiers were incorporated when the TCRbeta library was constructed. In TCRdb, the PCR reads were re-called with MiXCR into one record per CDR3 protein. The sample includes 350,000 to 500,000 distinct CDR3 sequences, roughly two fifths of them seen just once. The source was PBMCs, collected before TCRalphabeta/CD19-depleted stem cell transplant. The receptors come from a girl aged 2-10 years with aplastic anemia, due to receive a stem cell transplant.

The chain has TRBV20-1 and TRBJ1-1, with D unclear. The CDR3 covers 14 residues. V was clipped by 1 base and J by 1 base, with 10 bases between them. Looked up from germline, CDR1 is DFQATT and CDR2 is SNEGSKA (reference sequence). The CDR3, as DNA: TGCAGTGCTAGAGCCGCTTTGCCGAACACTGAAGCTTTCTTT. This encodes CSARAALPNTEAFF.

The chain recombines TRBV28 with TRBJ2-1; D unclear. The germline V and J ends were trimmed by 2 bases and 5 bases, with 10 bases remaining between them. Germline V lookup: CDR1 MDHEN, CDR2 SYDVKM. The CDR3 spans 14 residues. CDR3 sequence: CASSLGQADNEQFF. CDR3 DNA sequence: TGTGCCAGCAGTTTAGGGCAGGCGGACAATGAGCAGTTCTTC.

V and J are TRBV7-2 and TRBJ2-7; D gene unclear. Trimming cost V 4 bases and J 1 base, with 11 bases left between them. The CDR3 runs 14 residues. Germline V gene data show CDR1 as SGHTA and CDR2 as FQGNSA. As DNA, the CDR3 is TGTGCCAGCAGCTGGCCCACCCGATCCTACGAGCAGTACTTC. It yields the protein CASSWPTRSYEQYF.

The chain has TRBV7-3 and TRBJ2-2; 8 bases fit TRBD2. The CDR3 runs to 17 residues. Germline V lookup: CDR1 SGHTA, CDR2 FQGTGA. With V trimmed by 0 bases and J by 5 bases, 8 bases remained unmatched. CDR3: CASSLTSVGLVTGELFF. The CDR3 region has the DNA TGTGCCAGCAGCTTAACGAGCGTGGGACTAGTTACCGGGGAGCTGTTTTTT.

The V and J genes are TRBV29-1 and TRBJ2-1; TRBD2 matches at 9 bases. Looked up from germline, CDR1 is SQVTM and CDR2 is ANQGSEA. J was trimmed by 7 bases and V by 6 bases; bases with no gene match: 10. The CDR3 has 14 residues. The CDR3 DNA is TGCAGCGTAGGGCTGGCGGGGGGGCCGAATGAGCAGTTCTTC. This encodes CSVGLAGGPNEQFF.

The chain uses TRBV12-3 or TRBV12-4 and TRBJ2-7, with 7 bases identical to TRBD1. The V and J ends lost 7 bases and 4 bases, in that order; junction bases with no gene match: 7. The CDR3 consists of 13 residues. CDR3 sequence: CASTPLQGYEQYF. The CDR3 DNA follows: TGTGCCAGCACCCCTTTACAGGGGTACGAGCAGTACTTC.

V usage is TRBV20-1 and J usage is TRBJ2-2; TRBD2 matches at 11 bases. Germline V gene data show CDR1 as DFQATT and CDR2 as SNEGSKA (reference sequence). J was trimmed by 4 bases and V by 5 bases; bases with no gene match: 3. The CDR3 loop spans 14 amino acids. CDR3 nucleotide sequence: TGCAGTGCTCCAACTAGCGGGAGCACCGGGGAGCTGTTTTTT. It is translated as CSAPTSGSTGELFF.

This clonotype was seen ten or more times. The V gene is TRBV28, the J gene TRBJ1-5; D is unclear. V lost 6 bases and J lost 4, with 10 bases in between. From germline, CDR1 is MDHEN and CDR2 SYDVKM. The length of the CDR3 is 13 residues. CDR3 in DNA: TGTGCCAGCAGGTCAGGAGCAAATCAGCCCCAGCATTTT. Translated: CASRSGANQPQHF.

V gene TRBV2 combines with J gene TRBJ2-2, with TRBD2 matching 12 bases. CDR3 size: 17 residues. After removal of 4 bases from V and 3 bases from J, the junction contained 6 bases not matched to a gene. Looked up from germline, CDR1 is SNHLY and CDR2 is FYNNEI. The CDR3 loop is CASSGTSGNPHTGELFF. CDR3 bases: TGTGCCAGCAGTGGGACTAGCGGGAACCCCCACACCGGGGAGCTGTTTTTT.

This clonotype was seen many times. The chain couples TRBV5-1 to TRBJ1-1; D might be TRBD1 (6 bases). Trimming pared 4 bases from V and 5 bases from J, leaving 18 bases between. The CDR3 spans 15 residues. The germline V gene encodes CDR1 SGHRS and CDR2 YFSETQ. CDR3 sequence reads: CASSPFAGARTEAFF. CDR3 DNA sequence: TGCGCCAGCAGCCCCTTTGCGGGGGCGCGAACTGAAGCTTTCTTT. Filled out from reference TRBV5-1 and TRBJ1-1, the complete variable domain reads KAGVTQTPRYLIKTRGQQVTLSCSPISGHRSVSWYQQTPGQGLQFLFEYFSETQRNKGNFPGRFSGRQFSNSRSEMNVSTLELGDSALYLCASSPFAGARTEAFFGQGTRLTVV.

This clonotype was counted a few times. CDR3 DNA: TGCTCACGAGGGACAGGACAAGAGACCCAGTACTTC. Residues: CSRGTGQETQYF. The rearrangement uses TRBV20-1 and TRBJ2-5, with TRBD1 identical over 8 bases. Germline V gives CDR1 DFQATT, CDR2 SNEGSKA (reference sequence). CDR3 length: 12 amino acids.

This clonotype was observed once. The J gene is TRBJ2-1, the V gene TRBV29-1; D is unclear. The germline gives CDR1 SQVTM, CDR2 ANQGSEA. Trimming pared 0 bases from V and 7 bases from J, leaving 7 bases between. The CDR3 is 12 residues long. In DNA form, the CDR3 reads TGCAGCGTTGAAGATCCCGGGAATGAGCAGTTCTTC. As protein: CSVEDPGNEQFF.

The chain combines TRBV5-5 with TRBJ2-7; D may match TRBD1 or TRBD2 (5 bases each). The CDR3 is 15 amino acids. V was pared by 3 bases and J by 5 bases, with 18 bases between. The germline V gene has CDR1 SGHKS and CDR2 YYEKEE (reference sequence). CDR3 in DNA: TGTGCCAGCAGCTCCGGGACGGAATTTTGGCACGAGCAGTACTTC. It specifies CASSSGTEFWHEQYF.

The chain combines TRBV6-1 with TRBJ2-1; 10 bases line up with TRBD2. Germline V gene sequence: CDR1 MNHNS, CDR2 SASEGT. This CDR3 spans 18 amino acids. V lost 6 bases to trimming and J lost 5 bases; unmatched junction nucleotides: 16. CDR3 coding DNA: TGTGCCAGCAGCCGCGGGGCTAGCGGGAGTAAGGTCCACAATGAGCAGTTCTTC. Amino acids: CASSRGASGSKVHNEQFF.

This clonotype was counted between two and nine times. The chain carries TRBV11-1 and TRBJ1-1, with D possibly TRBD1 on 5 matching bases. The germline V gene has CDR1 SGHAT and CDR2 FQDESV (reference sequence). The CDR3 contains 15 residues. The V end was cut by 7 bases, the J end by 1 base, with 16 bases between. This CDR3 is CASITSTGANTEAFF. DNA for the CDR3: TGTGCCAGCATCACAAGCACAGGAGCGAACACTGAAGCTTTCTTT. The complete variable domain, with remaining parts taken from reference TRBV11-1 and TRBJ1-1, reads EAEVAQSPRYKITEKSQAVAFWCDPISGHATLYWYRQILGQGPELLVQFQDESVVDDSQLPKDRFSAERLKGVDSTLKIQPAELGDSAMYLCASITSTGANTEAFFGQGTRLTVV.

The rearrangement joins TRBV7-9 to TRBJ2-7; D is perhaps TRBD2 (6 bases). Trimming cost V 5 bases and J 12 bases, with 32 bases left between them. CDR3 size: 17 residues. Germline V CDR1 and CDR2: SEHNR, FQNEAQ (reference sequence). The CDR3 sequence is CASSQDAPSDTLRWMYF. CDR3 DNA: TGTGCCAGCAGCCAAGACGCTCCTAGCGACACCCTACGATGGATGTACTTC.

The V call is TRBV28, the J call TRBJ2-5, with 12 nucleotides matching TRBD1. The V gene's germline CDR1 is MDHEN and CDR2 SYDVKM. The CDR3 length is 16 residues. The junction had 9 bases not matched to a gene; V was cut back by 6 bases and J by 4 bases. CDR3 in amino acids: CASRIAGTGGVETQYF. The CDR3 region has the DNA TGTGCCAGCAGGATAGCCGGGACAGGGGGCGTAGAGACCCAGTACTTC.

This chain connects TRBV29-1 to TRBJ1-1, with D hard to call. Trimming shortened V by 2 bases and J by 1 base, and 11 bases separated the two germline ends. The CDR3 has 14 residues. Per the germline V gene, CDR1 is SQVTM and CDR2 is ANQGSEA. The CDR3, as DNA: TGCAGCGTTGAACGTTCGGTGGAGAACACTGAAGCTTTCTTT. Translating it yields CSVERSVENTEAFF. Complete variable domain (other parts from reference TRBV29-1 and TRBJ1-1): SAVISQKPSRDICQRGTSLTIQCQVDSQVTMMFWYRQQPGQSLTLIATANQGSEATYESGFVIDKFPISRPNLTFSTLTVSNMSPEDSSIYLCSVERSVENTEAFFGQGTRLTVV.

The sample holds many counts of this clonotype. V and J are TRBV5-1 and TRBJ2-3, with TRBD1 as a possible D gene (6 bases). Germline CDR1 reads SGHRS; CDR2 reads YFSETQ. The V end lost 3 bases, the J end lost 0 bases, and 17 bases lay between the germline ends. The CDR3 contains 17 residues. In DNA form, the CDR3 reads TGCGCCAGCAGCTCCGGGACAAGGGGGTCTAGCACAGATACGCAGTATTTT. This sequence encodes CASSSGTRGSSTDTQYF.

This chain uses TRBV14 with TRBJ2-7; 7 nucleotides align to TRBD1. Germline V gene data show CDR1 as SGHDN and CDR2 as FVKESK. V lost 4 bases and J lost 7; bases outside the gene matches: 10. The CDR3 consists of 14 residues. CDR3 DNA: TGTGCCAGCAGCCTGCGGACAGGCGCAGCTGAGCAGTACTTC. This gives the protein CASSLRTGAAEQYF.